These 21 T cell receptor beta chains share one sample of origin, sequenced in a study of cytomegalovirus exposure and HLA in healthy donors. Libraries were prepared by immunoSEQ multiplex PCR; TCRdb keeps only in-frame clonotypes and omits some of them. The data contain about 97,000 clones, approximately 94% of them seen just once; the ten biggest clones take up 0.8% to 0.9%. Source material: PBMCs. Receptors were obtained from a woman aged 18-29 years in good health and CMV-seronegative.

The genes are TRBV30 and TRBJ1-2; 7 bases agree with TRBD1. Trimming at V came to 3 bases and at J to 8 bases, leaving 12 bases not matched to a gene. Germline V lookup: CDR1 GTSNPN, CDR2 SVGIG (reference sequence). The CDR3 has 14 residues. The CDR3 nucleotides read TGTGCCTGGAGCCTGAGGGGGCGAACGGGAGGCTACACCTTC. Translation gives CAWSLRGRTGGYTF.

The chain employs TRBV19 and TRBJ2-1; maybe TRBD2 (6 bases). V gave up 8 bases and J gave up 0 bases, with 11 bases separating them. This CDR3 region has 14 residues. Germline V gene data show CDR1 as LNHDA and CDR2 as SQIVND (reference sequence). DNA for the CDR3: TGTGCCAGTGATAGCGGAAGCTCCTACAATGAGCAGTTCTTC. Residues: CASDSGSSYNEQFF.

The rearrangement links TRBV19 to TRBJ2-1; TRBD2 matches 7 bases. V was clipped by 11 bases and J by 4 bases; unmatched bases: 8. Per the germline V gene, CDR1 is LNHDA and CDR2 is SQIVND (reference sequence). This CDR3 is 13 amino acids long. The CDR3, as DNA: TGTGCCTCGGGGAGGGAGCGATACAATGAGCAGTTCTTC. Protein product: CASGRERYNEQFF.

The chain carries TRBV7-2 and TRBJ2-1, with D perhaps matching TRBD1 (5 bases). Germline CDR1 SGHTA, CDR2 FQGNSA. This CDR3 has 14 residues. The V gene lost 2 bases and the J gene lost 3 bases, with 8 bases spanning the gap. CDR3: CASSLQGGYNEQFF. The CDR3 bases are TGTGCCAGCAGCTTACAGGGCGGCTACAATGAGCAGTTCTTC.

This rearrangement joins TRBV4-2 to TRBJ1-4; tentatively, D is TRBD1 (5 bases). This CDR3 contains 15 residues. V lost 3 bases and J 4 bases, leaving 12 bases between the germline ends. Germline V gene sequence: CDR1 LGHNA, CDR2 YNFKEQ. CDR3 loop: CASSQVTGYNEKLFF. CDR3 bases: TGTGCCAGCAGCCAGGTCACAGGATATAATGAAAAACTGTTTTTT.

The chain combines TRBV7-3 with TRBJ1-2; 8 bases map to TRBD1. Looked up from germline, CDR1 is SGHTA and CDR2 is FQGTGA. This CDR3 is 13 amino acids long. After removal of 5 bases from V and 6 bases from J, the junction contained 5 bases not matched to a gene. The CDR3 sequence: CASSKDREDGYTF. The CDR3 DNA follows: TGTGCCAGCAGCAAGGACAGGGAGGATGGCTACACCTTC. The variable domain in full, completed from reference TRBV7-3 and TRBJ1-2, reads GAGVSQTPSNKVTEKGKYVELRCDPISGHTALYWYRQSLGQGPEFLIYFQGTGAADDSGLPNDRFFAVRPEGSVSTLKIQRTERGDSAVYLCASSKDREDGYTFGSGTRLTVV.

This chain links TRBV2 with TRBJ2-3, with 7 bases aligning to TRBD1. Trimming took 5 bases from V and 0 from J; bases not matched to a gene: 5. This CDR3 is 15 amino acids long. Germline lookup yields CDR1 SNHLY and CDR2 FYNNEI. CDR3 sequence reads: CASSPPGQSTDTQYF. The CDR3 DNA sequence: TGTGCCAGCAGTCCGCCGGGACAGAGCACAGATACGCAGTATTTT.

This chain uses TRBV4-1 with TRBJ2-1; 7 bases agree with TRBD1. Germline lookup yields CDR1 MGHRA and CDR2 YSYEKL. The junction had 3 bases not matched to a gene; V was cut back by 1 base and J by 3 bases. The CDR3 extends over 15 amino acids. CDR3 sequence: CASSQAWTGYNEQFF. CDR3 in DNA: TGCGCCAGCAGCCAAGCATGGACAGGCTACAATGAGCAGTTCTTC.

The chain has TRBV30 and TRBJ2-1, with TRBD2 as a possible D gene (5 bases). V was cut by 4 bases and J by 7 bases, with 14 bases left in between. The CDR3 runs to 13 residues. CDR1 and CDR2 (germline): GTSNPN, SVGIG (reference sequence). The CDR3 DNA follows: TGTGCCTGGAACCGCCAGCGAGGGAATGAGCAGTTCTTC. This translates into CAWNRQRGNEQFF.

CDR3 in amino acids: CASKTGFSGNTIYF. CDR3 DNA: TGTGCCAGCAAGACAGGATTCTCTGGAAACACCATATATTTT. V usage is TRBV2 and J usage is TRBJ1-3; the D gene is possibly TRBD1 (6 bases). V was trimmed by 7 bases and J by 0 bases, leaving 10 bases between them. The length of the CDR3 is 14 residues. CDR1 is SNHLY and CDR2 is FYNNEI in the germline V gene.

The chain links TRBV14 to TRBJ2-5; tentative D call: TRBD1 (5 bases). Germline CDR1 SGHDN, CDR2 FVKESK. The CDR3 is 14 residues long. V lost 7 bases and J 5 bases, leaving 17 bases between the germline ends. The CDR3 coding sequence is TGTGCCAGCAAGGGGCGTGAGTCTGGGGAGACCCAGTACTTC. Its protein is CASKGRESGETQYF.

V usage is TRBV7-8 and J usage is TRBJ2-1; 8 bases fit TRBD2. V shed 6 bases and J 8 bases; nucleotides not matched to a gene: 9. Germline V gene data show CDR1 as SGHVS and CDR2 as FQNEAQ. CDR3 length: 14 amino acids. The DNA for the CDR3 is TGTGCCAGCAGGCCCGGGACTAGTGTCCATGAGCAGTTCTTC. Its protein is CASRPGTSVHEQFF.

CDR3 nucleotide sequence: TGTGCCAGCAGCCCCGCCGGGGGAACCTACGAGCAGTACTTC. Its translation: CASSPAGGTYEQYF. The chain uses TRBV9 and TRBJ2-7, with TRBD2 as a possible D gene (6 bases). Per germline, CDR1 SGDLS and CDR2 YYNGEE. This CDR3 is built from 14 residues. Trimming took 4 bases from V and 2 from J, leaving 13 bases between them.

In its sample, this clone was seen once. The chain employs TRBV11-2 and TRBJ2-7; D is possibly TRBD1 (6 bases). Between the trimmed V and J ends, which lost 4 bases and 1 base, there was a span of 20 bases. Germline V CDR1 and CDR2: SGHAT, FQNNGV. The CDR3 extends over 17 amino acids. The CDR3 DNA is TGTGCCAGCAGCTCCCTCCCCGGACAGTCTTCTTCCTACGAGCAGTACTTC. Its protein is CASSSLPGQSSSYEQYF.

The rearrangement joins TRBV11-2 to TRBJ2-3; 8 positions match TRBD1. The V segment lost 3 bases and the J segment 3 bases; nucleotides outside the gene matches: 5. Per the germline V gene, CDR1 is SGHAT and CDR2 is FQNNGV. There are 15 residues in the CDR3. The chain's CDR3 is CASSLAGTGTDTQYF. The CDR3, as DNA: TGTGCCAGCAGCTTGGCCGGGACAGGAACAGATACGCAGTATTTT.

The rearrangement joins TRBV7-9 to TRBJ1-1; D gene ambiguous. V was cut by 5 bases and J by 3 bases, with 10 bases left in between. The CDR3 contains 13 residues. Germline CDR1 reads SEHNR; CDR2 reads FQNEAQ (reference sequence). The CDR3 loop reads CASSPGGYTEAFF. The CDR3 DNA reads TGTGCCAGCAGCCCAGGTGGGTACACTGAAGCTTTCTTT.

V is TRBV30 and J is TRBJ1-4; D gene uncertain. This CDR3 has 14 residues. Germline V gives CDR1 GTSNPN, CDR2 SVGIG (reference sequence). Trimming cost V 5 bases and J 2 bases, with 12 bases left between them. The CDR3 nucleotides are TGTGCCTGGCAGGATGAGTCCACTAATGAAAAACTGTTTTTT. Translating gives CAWQDESTNEKLFF.

The gene calls are TRBV6-5 and TRBJ1-2; no firm D call. There are 14 residues in the CDR3. With 0 bases removed from V and 6 bases from J, the gap between germline ends came to 11 bases. Per the germline V gene, CDR1 is MNHEY and CDR2 is SVGAGI. DNA for the CDR3: TGTGCCAGCAGTTACTCAGAGGGAATAAATGGCTACACCTTC. It codes for CASSYSEGINGYTF.

This chain connects TRBV15 to TRBJ2-7; 13 bases are a match to TRBD2. Germline V lookup: CDR1 LNHNV, CDR2 YYDKDF (reference sequence). The CDR3 totals 16 residues. The ends lost 3 bases at V and 4 bases at J; junction bases unmatched: 6. CDR3 nucleotides: TGTGCCACCAGCAGCCTGGGACTAGCGGGATTTTACGAGCAGTACTTC. Translation gives CATSSLGLAGFYEQYF.

The chain joins TRBV7-8 to TRBJ2-3; D is perhaps TRBD2 (6 bases). The germline V gene has CDR1 SGHVS and CDR2 FQNEAQ. The CDR3 runs to 14 residues. V was trimmed by 5 bases and J by 0 bases, leaving 9 bases between them. The DNA of the CDR3 is TGTGCCAGCAGCCAGACTAGAAGCACAGATACGCAGTATTTT. This encodes CASSQTRSTDTQYF.

The rearrangement uses TRBV6-5 and TRBJ2-7; 8 nucleotides match TRBD2. This CDR3 has 15 amino acids. Trimming at V came to 0 bases and at J to 4 bases, leaving 5 bases not matched to a gene. CDR1 and CDR2 (germline): MNHEY, SVGAGI. CDR3 DNA: TGTGCCAGCAGTTACTCGGGAACTAGCGGTTACGAGCAGTACTTC. Encoded protein: CASSYSGTSGYEQYF.